This entry features one T cell receptor (beta chain) sequence. TCRdb reprocessed the RT-PCR reads via MiXCR and lists one record per CDR3 protein. Seen here are almost 700,000 distinct CDR3 sequences, more than 13% observed once, and the top ten hold just over 3.5%. Sequences were obtained from memory CD4+ T cells from blood. The receptor was derived from a female donor in good health, serving as a healthy control.

The CDR3: CASSPGTRDSTDTQYF. The CDR3 DNA sequence: TGCGCCAGCAGCCCAGGGACTAGGGATAGCACAGATACGCAGTATTTT. The chain uses TRBV5-1 and TRBJ2-3; 8 bases align to TRBD2. The germline CDR1 and CDR2 sequences are SGHRS and YFSETQ. Trimming took 4 bases from V and 0 from J; bases not matched to a gene: 7. This CDR3 comprises 16 residues.